This T cell receptor (beta chain) derives from a study of identifying expanded T cells in peripheral blood. Broader study findings: Across healthy donors, higher total template counts meant significantly greater roughly 2-week count variance. Over approximately two and four weeks, about 15 and 19 clones changed, versus approximately 1.2 between replicates.

The germline V and J ends were trimmed by 2 bases and 10 bases, with 9 bases remaining between them. CDR3 length equals 12 residues. Germline V gene data show CDR1 as GTSNPN and CDR2 as SVGIG (reference sequence). TCRdb's table, derived via immunoSEQ multiplex PCR, lists solely in-frame clones and lacks some. The table has about 84,000 clones, approximately 83% seen once. Concerning this clone: Its cognate antigen is unknown.

No infections or other immune events were documented during collection. This sequence originates from a person between 18 and 70 years old in good health. This chain joins TRBV30 and TRBJ1-6, with D hard to call. Sample: blood. The CDR3 DNA reads as TGTGCCTGGAGTCCTGGGCCCTCACCCCTCCACTTT. Protein sequence: CAWSPGPSPLHF. Looking up the rest from reference TRBV30 and TRBJ1-6 gives the full variable domain: SQTIHQWPATLVQPVGSPLSLECTVEGTSNPNLYWYRQAAGRGLQLLFYSVGIGQISSEVPQNLSASRPQDRQFILSSKKLLLSDSGFYLCAWSPGPSPLHFGNGTRLTVT.